These T cell receptor beta chains were read from a single sample in a study of response to subunit inactivated influenza vaccine. TCRdb itself ran the RT-PCR reads through MiXCR, one entry per CDR3 protein. The sample includes around 320,000 distinct CDR3 sequences, around 20% of them seen just once. This specimen was PBMCs from blood, taken approximately 22 months after vaccination. The receptors originated from a man in his fifties or sixties who received an inactivated influenza vaccine. Each CDR3 is given with its conserved first and last residue. A D gene is named only where the DNA matches it firmly. Clone size is shown for a subset of rows, as once, few, many or a class of expanded clone.

13,TRBV29-1,TRBD1,.,TRBJ2-3,TGCAGCGCGGGACAGGGGACCACAGATACGCAGTATTTT,CSAGQGTTDTQYF
17,TRBV9,TRBD1,.,TRBJ1-1,TGTGCCAGCAGCCGCAGGGACAGTAATCTATTTAGCACTGAAGCTTTCTTT,CASSRRDSNLFSTEAFF
13,TRBV5-1,.,.,TRBJ2-2,TGCGCCAGCAGCGCAGATAACACCGGGGAGCTGTTTTTT,CASSADNTGELFF
15,TRBV4-3,.,.,TRBJ1-2,TGCGCCAGCAGCCAAGATAGGTTCGGGGAAGGTGGCTACACCTTC,CASSQDRFGEGGYTF
16,TRBV5-1,TRBD2,.,TRBJ2-1,TGCGCCAGCAGGATCGGACTAGCAGTCTCCTACAATGAGCAGTTCTTC,CASRIGLAVSYNEQFF
17,TRBV27,TRBD1,.,TRBJ1-5,TGTGCCAGCAGTCCCCGGGGACAGAGTTATAGCAATCAGCCCCAGCATTTT,CASSPRGQSYSNQPQHF
14,TRBV6-9,TRBD1,few,TRBJ1-5,TGTGCCAGCAGTCACAGGGGTCCGCATCAGCCCCAGCATTTT,CASSHRGPHQPQHF
17,TRBV20-1,.,.,TRBJ1-6,TGCAGTGCTAGAGATAAGGATTTGAGCTCCTATAATTCACCCCTCCACTTT,CSARDKDLSSYNSPLHF
15,TRBV6-2/TRBV6-3,TRBD1,.,TRBJ1-1,TGTGCCACCAGAGACAGGGGAGGACGGGACACTGAAGCTTTCTTT,CATRDRGGRDTEAFF
19,TRBV10-2,TRBD2,.,TRBJ2-5,TGCGCCAGCAGTGATTCCCACTCAACTAGCGGGGAGGAACAAGAGACCCAGTACTTC,CASSDSHSTSGEEQETQYF
16,TRBV11-2,TRBD1,.,TRBJ2-1,TGTGCCAGCAGCTCCCTCACGGACAGGGCGTACAATGAGCAGTTCTTC,CASSSLTDRAYNEQFF
14,TRBV19,.,few,TRBJ1-1,TGTGCCAGTAGACATCCCTCCAGGGGAACTGAAGCTTTCTTT,CASRHPSRGTEAFF
13,TRBV20-1,.,many,TRBJ1-5,TGCAGTGTGGTGGGGCCTTTAAGTCAGCCCCAGCATTTT,CSVVGPLSQPQHF
14,TRBV19,.,few,TRBJ2-1,TGTGCCAGTAGCTTGAGGGGGACCTACAATGAGCAGTTCTTC,CASSLRGTYNEQFF
14,TRBV12-3/TRBV12-4,.,.,TRBJ1-2,TGTGCCAGCAGTTTAGGGCAGGTAGCCTATGGCTACACCTTC,CASSLGQVAYGYTF
17,TRBV24-1,.,many,TRBJ2-7,TGTGCCACCAGTGATTCCCCGACGGGCATACTCTCCTACGAGCAGTACTTC,CATSDSPTGILSYEQYF